These 13 T cell receptor beta chains came from one sample sequenced in a study of tumor and adjacent non-tumor tissue in lung cancer. Three rounds of nested PCR, following a modified ARM-PCR protocol, produced the TCRbeta library. TCRdb re-called the multiplex PCR reads through MiXCR, storing one row per CDR3 protein. Of around 210,000 distinct CDR3 sequences detected, about two thirds appear once; the ten largest clones hold roughly a quarter. This sample's RNA came from whole unsorted tissue. The sequenced sample was lung tumor tissue. Every receptor here comes from a man between 60 and 75 years old with non-small cell lung cancer.

V is TRBV5-4 and J is TRBJ2-4; 9 positions agree with TRBD2. The CDR3 covers 14 residues. Trimming at V came to 4 bases and at J to 5 bases, leaving 4 bases not matched to a gene. Germline CDR1 SGHNT, CDR2 YYREEE (reference sequence). The CDR3 DNA follows: TGTGCCAGCAGCCCAGCTAGCGGGGAAAACATTCAGTACTTC. Translation gives CASSPASGENIQYF. Combining the CDR3 with reference TRBV5-4 and TRBJ2-4 gives the whole variable domain ETGVTQSPTHLIKTRGQQVTLRCSSQSGHNTVSWYQQALGQGPQFIFQYYREEENGRGNFPPRFSGLQFPNYSSELNVNALELDDSALYLCASSPASGENIQYFGAGTRLSVL.

Turning to this clonotype: Just one base apart from a much larger clone, this may be a read error. This sequence joins TRBV5-6 and TRBJ1-3; 8 bases align to TRBD1. The CDR3 contains 16 residues. V trimming: 4 bases; J trimming: 0 bases; junction bases outside the gene matches: 6. CDR1 is SGHDT, CDR2 YYEEEE, per germline. The CDR3 protein is CASSTGQGISGNTIYF. CDR3 sequence (DNA): TGTGCCAGCAGCACCGGACAGGGAATCTCTGGAAACACCATATATTTT.

A word on this clonotype: A read error may account for a junction end that differs from germline. The chain couples TRBV11-2 to TRBJ2-7, with D possibly TRBD2 on 5 matching bases. The CDR3 has 14 amino acids. CDR1 and CDR2 from the germline V gene are SGHAT and FQNNGV. CDR3 nucleotides: TGTACCAGCAGTTGCTTCTCCGGGGTCTACGAGCAGTACTTT. Protein: CTSSCFSGVYEQYF.

V and J are TRBV29-1 and TRBJ1-2; D might be TRBD1 (5 bases). This CDR3 region has 15 residues. V shed 3 bases and J shed 7 bases, with 21 bases lying between them. In germline, CDR1 is SQVTM, CDR2 ANQGSEA. The CDR3 loop reads CSVDSWTSPWAGYTF. The CDR3 nucleotides read TGCAGCGTTGATTCCTGGACAAGTCCCTGGGCTGGCTACACCTTC.

To note about this clonotype: A read error may explain this, as a much larger clone is one base away. This sequence joins TRBV13 and TRBJ2-2, with D perhaps matching TRBD1 (6 bases). The CDR3 loop spans 15 amino acids. Germline CDR1 is PRHDT and CDR2 is FYEKMQ (reference sequence). The CDR3 bases are TGTGCCAGCAGCTACAAAACCAGGGGAACCGGGGAGCTGCTTTTT. The encoded protein is CASSYKTRGTGELLF. The variable domain in full, with the rest retrieved from reference TRBV13 and TRBJ2-2, is AAGVIQSPRHLIKEKRETATLKCYPIPRHDTVYWYQQGPGQDPQFLISFYEKMQSDKGSIPDRFSAQQFSDYHSELNMSSLELGDSALYFCASSYKTRGTGELLFGEGSRLTVL.

V is TRBV11-3 and J is TRBJ2-2; D remains unclear. This CDR3 has 14 residues. Between the trimmed V and J ends, which lost 7 bases and 6 bases, there was a span of 15 bases. Germline assignment: CDR1 SGHNT and CDR2 YENEEA. For the CDR3, the DNA is TGTGCCAGCACCAAGCGAGTGGACGCCGGGGAGCTGTTTTTT. Amino acid sequence: CASTKRVDAGELFF. Based on the CDR3 plus reference TRBV11-3 and TRBJ2-2, the full variable domain is EAGVVQSPRYKIIEKKQPVAFWCNPISGHNTLYWYLQNLGQGPELLIRYENEEAVDDSQLPKDRFSAERLKGVDSTLKIQPAELGDSAVYLCASTKRVDAGELFFGEGSRLTVL.

This clonotype was observed at least ten times. The chain couples TRBV6-5 to TRBJ1-6; 9 bases agree with TRBD1. Trimming removed 5 bases from V and 10 bases from J; junction bases left unmatched: 9. CDR3 size: 15 residues. Germline values: CDR1 MNHEY, CDR2 SVGAGI. CDR3 bases: TGTGCCAGCAGTCGAGACCGGGACAGGGTCTCACCCCTCCACTTT. Its translation: CASSRDRDRVSPLHF.

With respect to this clonotype: No conserved phenylalanine or tryptophan is present at the end of the CDR3, so a read error is the likely explanation. The chain is built from TRBV4-2 and TRBJ2-7; TRBD2 aligns across 8 bases. Germline V gene data show CDR1 as LGHNA and CDR2 as YNFKEQ. This CDR3 has 15 amino acids. The CDR3 bases are TGTGCCAGCAGTCAAGATACAGCGGGGGCCAACGAGCAGTACTCC. This codes for CASSQDTAGANEQYS.

The J gene is TRBJ1-1, the V gene TRBV5-1; D uncertain. CDR1 is SGHRS and CDR2 is YFSETQ in the germline V gene. The CDR3 length is 13 residues. V shed 2 bases and J shed 4 bases, with 9 bases lying between them. Written as DNA, the CDR3 is TGCGCCAGCAGCTTTGCAGGTACCACTGAAGCTTTCTTT. This sequence encodes CASSFAGTTEAFF.

Concerning this clonotype: A much bigger clone sits one base away, suggesting this may be a read error. The V gene is TRBV11-3, the J gene TRBJ1-6, with TRBD1 as a possible D gene (6 bases). Trimming took 5 bases from V and 6 from J, leaving 17 bases between them. CDR3 size: 16 residues. Germline lookup yields CDR1 SGHNT and CDR2 YENEEA. The CDR3 sequence: CASSPTVGQTNSPLHF. The CDR3 DNA sequence: TGTGCCAGCAGCCCGACAGTTGGACAGACTAATTCACCCCTCCACTTT.

This clonotype was recorded many times. V is TRBV20-1 and J is TRBJ1-1; 10 bases are a match to TRBD1. Unmatched junction bases numbered 3, after V lost 3 bases and J lost 5 bases. This CDR3 spans 13 amino acids. The germline gives CDR1 DFQATT, CDR2 SNEGSKA (reference sequence). The CDR3 loop is CSASDRGRTEAFF. The CDR3 bases are TGCAGTGCTAGTGACAGGGGGCGAACTGAAGCTTTCTTT.

Remarks on this clonotype: A much larger clone is a single base away; this may be a read error. The chain uses TRBV12-3 or TRBV12-4 and TRBJ2-1; D perhaps matches TRBD2 (5 bases). This CDR3 is 14 amino acids long. CDR3 bases: TGTGCCAGCAGTTTGGGGAGTCACGACAATGATCAGTTCTTC. This codes for CASSLGSHDNDQFF.

This clonotype was seen just once. In this CDR3 the conserved last residue, phenylalanine or tryptophan, is missing, so a read error is likely. V is TRBV5-4 and J is TRBJ1-1; tentatively, D is TRBD1 (6 bases). CDR3 length: 14 residues. Germline V gives CDR1 SGHNT, CDR2 YYREEE (reference sequence). The germline V and J ends were trimmed by 0 bases and 3 bases, with 9 bases remaining between them. CDR3 amino acids: CASSLGGLDTEAFY. The CDR3, as DNA: TGTGCCAGCAGCTTGGGGGGGCTAGACACTGAAGCTTTCTAT.